The T cell receptor beta chain under discussion was sequenced for a study of T cells in narcolepsy. Sequenced by immunoSEQ multiplex PCR; TCRdb stores in-frame clones only, minus some. The sample includes 25,000 to 35,000 clones, 79% of them seen just once. This CDR3 region has 13 residues. Germline CDR1 is MNHNS and CDR2 is SASEGT. The V gene end was trimmed by 1 base and the J gene end by 10 bases; junction bases not matched to a gene: 5. This clone was seen only a few times. The sample consisted of memory (CD45RA-) CD4+ T cells from blood. The sequence came from a human donor in good health. The chain couples TRBV6-1 to TRBJ2-3; TRBD2 agrees at 7 bases. CDR3 protein: CASSEERREPQYF. The CDR3 region has the DNA TGTGCCAGCAGTGAAGAGCGGCGGGAGCCGCAGTATTTT.